The subject of this entry is one T cell receptor beta chain. The sample belongs to a study of blood T cell repertoires in COVID-19. Overall study context: Italy, Spain and the United States were the sources of the convalescent and acute COVID-19 samples. Sample material is recorded as cDNA or gDNA derived from T cells, B-cell-depleted T cells, or PBMCs.

Germline assignment: CDR1 SGHTA and CDR2 FQGNSA. Trimming pared 2 bases from V and 9 bases from J, leaving 17 bases between. This CDR3 region has 16 residues. Study processing details: Amplified reference gene primers provided the basis for estimating nucleated cell counts. Data came from immunoSEQ multiplex PCR; TCRdb stores just in-frame clones and leaves some out. V and J calls and clone size are copied from that table; D and trimming were computed from the DNA. The repertoire holds over 25,000 clones, roughly nine tenths seen once, with 15% to 20% in the top ten. The rearrangement links TRBV7-2 to TRBJ1-6; D possibly corresponds to TRBD1 (5 bases). Source material: peripheral blood. This TCR derives from a human donor with active COVID-19. The donor label of this sample is uncertain. The CDR3 loop is CASSLTWDRGGSPLHF. DNA of the CDR3: TGTGCCAGCAGCTTAACATGGGACCGGGGGGGTTCACCCCTCCACTTT.